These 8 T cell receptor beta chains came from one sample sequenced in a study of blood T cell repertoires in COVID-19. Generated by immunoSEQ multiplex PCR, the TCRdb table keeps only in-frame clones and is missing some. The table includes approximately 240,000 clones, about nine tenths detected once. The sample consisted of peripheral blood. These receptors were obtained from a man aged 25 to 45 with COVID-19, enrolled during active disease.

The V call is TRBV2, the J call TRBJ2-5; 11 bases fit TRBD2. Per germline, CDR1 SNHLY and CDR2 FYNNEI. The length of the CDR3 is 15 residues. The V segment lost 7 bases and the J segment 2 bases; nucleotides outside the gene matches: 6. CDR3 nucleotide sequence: TGTGCCAGCACTAGCGGGGGGATCGCACAAGAGACCCAGTACTTC. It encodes CASTSGGIAQETQYF.

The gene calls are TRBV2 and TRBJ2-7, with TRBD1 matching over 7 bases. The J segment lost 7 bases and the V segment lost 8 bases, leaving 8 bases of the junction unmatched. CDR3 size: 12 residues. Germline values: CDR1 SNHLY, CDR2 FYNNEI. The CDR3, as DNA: TGTGCCAGCGATAAGGGGGCAAGGGAGCAGTACTTC. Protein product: CASDKGAREQYF.

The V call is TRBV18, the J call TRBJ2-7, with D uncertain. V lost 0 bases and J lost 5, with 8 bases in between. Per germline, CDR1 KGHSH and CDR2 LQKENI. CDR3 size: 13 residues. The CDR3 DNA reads TGTGCCAGCTCACCACCCCGGGTTAACGAGCAGTACTTC. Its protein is CASSPPRVNEQYF.

CDR3 bases: TGTGCCAGCAGCTTGCTGGACAGGCCGACCTACGAGCAGTACTTC. Translating gives CASSLLDRPTYEQYF. This chain uses TRBV5-6 with TRBJ2-7; 7 bases agree with TRBD1. The J segment lost 2 bases and the V segment lost 1 base, leaving 6 bases of the junction unmatched. Germline lookup yields CDR1 SGHDT and CDR2 YYEEEE. CDR3 length equals 15 residues.

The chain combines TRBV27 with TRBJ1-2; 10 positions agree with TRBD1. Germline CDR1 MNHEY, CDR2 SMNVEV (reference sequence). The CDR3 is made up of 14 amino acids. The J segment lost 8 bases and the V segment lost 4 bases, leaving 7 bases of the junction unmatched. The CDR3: CASSSGTGAGGYTF. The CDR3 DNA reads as TGTGCCAGCAGTTCCGGGACAGGGGCAGGCGGCTACACCTTC.

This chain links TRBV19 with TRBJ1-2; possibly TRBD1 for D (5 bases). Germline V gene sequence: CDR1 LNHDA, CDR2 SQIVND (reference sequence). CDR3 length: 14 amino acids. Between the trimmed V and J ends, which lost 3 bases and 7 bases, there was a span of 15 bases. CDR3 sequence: CASSIPGLQSGYTF. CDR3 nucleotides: TGTGCCAGTAGTATCCCGGGACTACAGAGTGGCTACACCTTC.

This CDR3 is CASSVTQGEYTEAFF. CDR3 bases: TGTGCCAGCAGCGTAACACAGGGGGAATACACTGAAGCTTTCTTT. The chain joins TRBV9 to TRBJ1-1; 8 bases match TRBD1. The germline CDR1 and CDR2 sequences are SGDLS and YYNGEE. J gave up 3 bases and V 1 base, and 5 bases lay outside the gene matches. This CDR3 has 15 amino acids.

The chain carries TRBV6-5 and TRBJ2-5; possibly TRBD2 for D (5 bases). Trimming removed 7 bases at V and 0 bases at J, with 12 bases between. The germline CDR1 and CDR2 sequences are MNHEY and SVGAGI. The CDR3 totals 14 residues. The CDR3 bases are TGTGCCAGCACCCCTTCTAGCTACCAAGAGACCCAGTACTTC. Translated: CASTPSSYQETQYF.